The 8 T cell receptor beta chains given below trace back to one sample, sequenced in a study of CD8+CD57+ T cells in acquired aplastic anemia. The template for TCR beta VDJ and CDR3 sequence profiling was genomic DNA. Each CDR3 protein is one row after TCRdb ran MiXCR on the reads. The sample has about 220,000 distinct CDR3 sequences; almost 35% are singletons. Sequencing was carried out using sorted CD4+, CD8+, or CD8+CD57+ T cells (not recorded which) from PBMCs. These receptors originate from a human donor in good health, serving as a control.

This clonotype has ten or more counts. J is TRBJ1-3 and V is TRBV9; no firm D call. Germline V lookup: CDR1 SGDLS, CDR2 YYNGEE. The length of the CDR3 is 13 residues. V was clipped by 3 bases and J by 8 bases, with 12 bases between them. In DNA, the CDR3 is TGTGCCAGCAGCGGACGGCCCGGGGACACCATATATTTT. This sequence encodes CASSGRPGDTIYF.

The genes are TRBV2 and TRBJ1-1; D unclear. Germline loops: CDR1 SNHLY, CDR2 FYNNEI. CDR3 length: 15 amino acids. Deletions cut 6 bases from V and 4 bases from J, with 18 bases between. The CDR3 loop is CASSVAEELVTEAFF. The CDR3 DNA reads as TGTGCCAGCAGCGTAGCGGAGGAGCTCGTCACTGAAGCTTTCTTT.

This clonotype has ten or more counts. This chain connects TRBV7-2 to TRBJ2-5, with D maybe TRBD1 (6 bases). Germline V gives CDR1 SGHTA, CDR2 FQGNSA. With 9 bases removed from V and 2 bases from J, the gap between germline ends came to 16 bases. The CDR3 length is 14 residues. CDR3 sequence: CASQQGWWQETQYF. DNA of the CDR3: TGTGCCAGTCAACAGGGATGGTGGCAAGAGACCCAGTACTTC.

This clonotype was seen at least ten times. CDR3 nucleotide sequence: TGCAGTGCTAGGAGGACAGGAACTAACTATGGCTACACCTTC. It codes for CSARRTGTNYGYTF. The chain is built from TRBV20-1 and TRBJ1-2; 7 bases agree with TRBD1. Germline V gene data show CDR1 as DFQATT and CDR2 as SNEGSKA (reference sequence). Trimming cost V 3 bases and J 0 bases; bases outside gene matches: 4. This CDR3 is 14 amino acids long.

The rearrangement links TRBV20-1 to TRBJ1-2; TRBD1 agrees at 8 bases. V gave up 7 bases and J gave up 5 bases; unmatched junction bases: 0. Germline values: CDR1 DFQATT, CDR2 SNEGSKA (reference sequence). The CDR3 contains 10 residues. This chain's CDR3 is CSGQGYGYTF. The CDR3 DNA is TGCAGTGGACAGGGGTATGGCTACACCTTC.

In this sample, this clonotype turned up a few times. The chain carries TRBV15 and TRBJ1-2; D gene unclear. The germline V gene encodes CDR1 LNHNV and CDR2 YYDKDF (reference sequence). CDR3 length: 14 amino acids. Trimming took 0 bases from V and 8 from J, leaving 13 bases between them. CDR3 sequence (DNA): TGTGCCACCAGCAGAGATCATCTTTCGGTGGGCTACACCTTC. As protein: CATSRDHLSVGYTF.

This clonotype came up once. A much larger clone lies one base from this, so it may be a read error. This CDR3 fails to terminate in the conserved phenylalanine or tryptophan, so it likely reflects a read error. Here the CDR3 DNA reads TGTGCCAGCAGCGTAGCAGCGGGGAGTAACAATGAGCAGTTCCTC. Translating it yields CASSVAAGSNNEQFL. The chain employs TRBV9 and TRBJ2-1; TRBD2 matches 7 bases. The CDR3 has 15 amino acids. From germline, CDR1 is SGDLS and CDR2 YYNGEE. Trimming removed 0 bases from V and 5 bases from J; junction bases left unmatched: 5.

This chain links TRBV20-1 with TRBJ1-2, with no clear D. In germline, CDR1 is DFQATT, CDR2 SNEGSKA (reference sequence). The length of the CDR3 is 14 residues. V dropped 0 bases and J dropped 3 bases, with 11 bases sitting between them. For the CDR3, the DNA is TGCAGTGCTAGAGATAAGGGTATGGACTATGGCTACACCTTC. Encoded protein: CSARDKGMDYGYTF.